The clone carrying this T cell receptor beta chain appeared many times. As yet, its antigen is unknown. This entry belongs to a study of T cell repertoires in cytomegalovirus infection. Study-wide points: CMV carriers having the relevant HLA were flagged by cumulative public TCR beta family frequency. There were HLA-C-restricted CMV-specific TCR beta clonotypes dominating the ex vivo response.

Each CDR3 protein is one row after TCRdb ran MiXCR on the reads. The table lists 300,000 or so distinct CDR3 sequences, roughly 25% of them singletons. Sequenced here: cultured PBMCs, sampled from culture after CMV antigen stimulation. The TCR was taken from a human donor in good health (CMV status not recorded). Some clones in this sample may be carry-over from other donors' samples.

The CDR3 coding sequence is TGTGCCAGCAGAAGACAGAGTAGCAATCAGCCCCAGCATTTT. It translates to CASRRQSSNQPQHF. The chain uses TRBV25-1 and TRBJ1-5; maybe TRBD1 (5 bases). V lost 6 bases, J lost 0 bases, and 9 bases lay in between. This CDR3 contains 14 residues. Germline V gene data show CDR1 as MGHDK and CDR2 as SYGVNS.